The following is a T cell receptor (beta chain) sequence with its context. The sample comes from a study of CD8+ T cells in alopecia areata. Treatment here: oral pan-JAK inhibitor, 5-10 mg twice daily. Extraction of RNA preceded its reverse transcription into cDNA, which served as the sequencing template. The method was immunoSEQ multiplex PCR; TCRdb's version includes in-frame clones alone and lacks a portion of them. The table has 150,000 to 200,000 clones, less than 65% seen once. The source of this sequence is a human donor with alopecia areata. The sequencing here drew on CD4+ T cells sorted from blood, taken at week 24, from a patient treated with tofacitinib.

The CDR3 spells CASNPDGGPLYNEQFF. The CDR3 DNA reads as TGTGCCAGCAACCCGGATGGGGGACCCCTCTACAATGAGCAGTTCTTC. V is TRBV7-9 and J is TRBJ2-1; D is perhaps TRBD1 or TRBD2 (5 bases each). This CDR3 has 16 residues. Trimming left V 7 bases short and J 3 bases short, with 19 bases between. Germline CDR1 is SEHNR and CDR2 is FQNEAQ (reference sequence).